The 15 T cell receptor beta chains below were found in one sample sequenced in a study of blood T cell repertoires in COVID-19. Sequencing used immunoSEQ multiplex PCR; TCRdb keeps in-frame clones, though not all of them. The sample consists of around 250,000 clones, 70% to 90% of them appearing once. Sample: PBMCs or T cells enriched from blood (not recorded which). The receptors come from a woman between 45 and 65 years old who had been exposed to COVID-19.

The DNA of the CDR3 is TGTGCCAGCAGTTTAATCATAGGTATGGAGGGGCTAGATGGCTACACCTTC. It yields the protein CASSLIIGMEGLDGYTF. The chain recombines TRBV28 with TRBJ1-2; TRBD1 is a possible D gene (5 bases). This CDR3 has 17 amino acids. Per the germline V gene, CDR1 is MDHEN and CDR2 is SYDVKM. The V and J ends lost 2 bases and 6 bases respectively, with 22 bases between them.

The chain is built from TRBV21-1 and TRBJ2-7; TRBD1 is the table's D call and was not checked against the DNA. TRBV21-1 has pseudogene status. CDR3 size: 16 residues. CDR3 region: CASSLMAGQGRCEQYF. DNA of the CDR3: TGTGCCAGCAGCTTAATGGCGGGACAGGGAAGGTGCGAGCAGTACTTC.

The rearrangement links TRBV5-4 to TRBJ2-7; D is possibly TRBD2 (5 bases). CDR1 is SGHNT, CDR2 YYREEE, per germline (reference sequence). There are 14 residues in the CDR3. Trimming cost V 4 bases and J 5 bases, with 16 bases left between them. Written as DNA, the CDR3 is TGTGCCAGCAGCACGGGAACAAGATTGCACGAGCAGTACTTC. This gives the protein CASSTGTRLHEQYF.

This clone was detected a few times. Within the sample, other DNA sequences also encode this same CDR3. This chain joins TRBV5-1 and TRBJ1-2; D is uncertain. Germline V CDR1 and CDR2: SGHRS, YFSETQ. CDR3 length: 13 residues. V gave up 4 bases and J gave up 2 bases, with 9 bases separating them. The CDR3 spells CASSPSSNYGYTF. In DNA, the CDR3 is TGCGCCAGCAGCCCCTCCTCCAACTATGGCTACACCTTC.

The rearrangement uses TRBV29-1 and TRBJ1-1; D gene uncertain. Trimming left V 1 base short and J 7 bases short, with 13 bases between. Germline V CDR1 and CDR2: SQVTM, ANQGSEA. This CDR3 has 13 amino acids. CDR3 in amino acids: CSVEVAYLSEAFF. CDR3 coding DNA: TGCAGCGTTGAAGTCGCATACCTTAGTGAAGCTTTCTTT.

The chain couples TRBV19 to TRBJ2-5; TRBD2 matches at 8 bases. The ends lost 6 bases at V and 2 bases at J; junction bases unmatched: 11. Germline CDR1 reads LNHDA; CDR2 reads SQIVND (reference sequence). This CDR3 has 16 residues. The CDR3 DNA follows: TGTGCCAGTAGCCTTAGAACGGGGGGGGAGCAAGAGACCCAGTACTTC. It encodes CASSLRTGGEQETQYF.

The chain employs TRBV2 and TRBJ2-7; 8 nucleotides agree with TRBD2. CDR1 is SNHLY and CDR2 is FYNNEI in the germline V gene. The CDR3 runs 20 residues. The trim removed 3 bases at V and 2 bases at J, leaving 21 bases unmatched. This CDR3 is CASSEGLASGPPLETYEQYF. The DNA for the CDR3 is TGTGCCAGCAGTGAGGGGTTGGCTAGCGGGCCTCCCCTTGAGACCTACGAGCAGTACTTC.

This chain connects TRBV2 to TRBJ1-2; D unresolved. The CDR3 is 13 amino acids. Germline V gives CDR1 SNHLY, CDR2 FYNNEI. Trimming stripped 7 bases from V and 3 bases from J, with 12 bases between. In nucleotides, the CDR3 is TGTGCCAGCATCCAGACTCTGGACTATGGCTACACCTTC. This codes for CASIQTLDYGYTF.

This chain connects TRBV19 to TRBJ1-1, with D hard to call. V lost 6 bases and J lost 1, with 15 bases in between. Germline CDR1 reads LNHDA; CDR2 reads SQIVND (reference sequence). The CDR3 has 15 residues. The CDR3 loop reads CASSPNGQWNTEAFF. The CDR3 DNA reads TGTGCCAGTAGCCCTAATGGGCAATGGAACACTGAAGCTTTCTTT.

This chain joins TRBV5-5 and TRBJ2-7; maybe TRBD1 (5 bases). CDR3 length equals 14 residues. V lost 0 bases and J 3 bases, leaving 10 bases between the germline ends. Germline-derived CDR1 and CDR2 are SGHKS and YYEKEE (reference sequence). CDR3 amino acids: CASSLAATDYEQYF. The CDR3 DNA sequence: TGTGCCAGCAGCTTGGCGGCGACAGACTACGAGCAGTACTTC.

The V gene is TRBV18, the J gene TRBJ2-2; 7 bases are a match to TRBD1. V was clipped by 3 bases and J by 6 bases; unmatched bases: 10. Germline assignment: CDR1 KGHSH and CDR2 LQKENI. The CDR3 extends over 16 amino acids. This CDR3 is CASSPPAGGSAGELFF. As DNA, the CDR3 is TGTGCCAGCTCACCCCCGGCAGGGGGAAGTGCCGGGGAGCTGTTTTTT.

The V call is TRBV7-9, the J call TRBJ1-1; a possible D gene is TRBD1 (5 bases). The V and J ends lost 3 bases and 8 bases respectively, with 10 bases between them. CDR1 SEHNR and CDR2 FQNEAQ come from the germline V gene (reference sequence). The CDR3 totals 12 residues. CDR3 nucleotides: TGTGCCAGCAGCTTCACAGGACACGAAGCTTTCTTT. This translates into CASSFTGHEAFF.

The rearrangement joins TRBV12-3 or TRBV12-4 to TRBJ2-7; the D gene is possibly TRBD1 (6 bases). The V end was cut by 5 bases, the J end by 1 base, with 9 bases between. This CDR3 region has 13 residues. CDR3 in DNA: TGTGCCAGCAGTGGCACAGGGTCCTACGAGCAGTACTTC. This gives the protein CASSGTGSYEQYF.

V and J are TRBV18 and TRBJ2-7; 7 bases are shared with TRBD1. CDR1 is KGHSH, CDR2 LQKENI, per germline. V lost 2 bases to trimming and J lost 7 bases; unmatched junction nucleotides: 17. The CDR3 runs to 17 residues. DNA for the CDR3: TGTGCCAGCTCACCAGAGGCAGGGGGACATACTTTTGGAGAGCAGTACTTC. Amino acids: CASSPEAGGHTFGEQYF.

The V call is TRBV14, the J call TRBJ2-3; 12 positions agree with TRBD2. J lost 5 bases, V lost 2 bases, and 14 bases had no gene match. Germline CDR1 and CDR2: SGHDN and FVKESK. The CDR3 totals 19 residues. CDR3 region: CASSQSFAGTSGRGDTQYF. The CDR3 DNA sequence: TGTGCCAGCAGCCAAAGTTTCGCCGGGACTAGCGGGCGCGGAGATACGCAGTATTTT.